This T cell receptor (beta chain) derives from a study of T cells in localized non-small cell lung cancer. This CDR3 spans 14 amino acids. Looked up from germline, CDR1 is MNHNS and CDR2 is SASEGT. Trimming took 5 bases from V and 1 from J, leaving 11 bases between them. Using immunoSEQ multiplex PCR, the repertoire was profiled, and TCRdb retains in-frame clones only, with some absent. The repertoire holds around 50,000 clones, with around 87% as singletons. Study-wide results and caveats: A denser population of T cells in blood accompanied longer overall survival. In adjacent lung, a median roughly 60 of the top 100 tumor clones were found. Tumor trailed uninvolved adjacent lung in T cell clonality, which peaked there.

Worth noting for this clone: Its cognate antigen is unknown.

The chain uses TRBV6-1 and TRBJ2-5, with D perhaps matching TRBD1 (5 bases). The material was PBMCs, obtained before any cancer treatment. This TCR was sampled from a man aged 35-75 years with stage II lung adenocarcinoma. CDR3 in amino acids: CASSHSRAQETQYF. The CDR3 DNA follows: TGTGCCAGCAGTCACTCCAGGGCCCAAGAGACCCAGTACTTC.